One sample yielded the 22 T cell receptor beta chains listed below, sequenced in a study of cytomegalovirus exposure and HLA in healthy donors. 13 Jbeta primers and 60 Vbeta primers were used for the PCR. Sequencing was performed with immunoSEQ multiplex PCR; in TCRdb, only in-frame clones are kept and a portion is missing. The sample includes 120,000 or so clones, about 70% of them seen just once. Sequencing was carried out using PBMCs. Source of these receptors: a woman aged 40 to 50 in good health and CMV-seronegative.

This chain's CDR3 is CASSVDRAGGKDEQFF. The CDR3 DNA follows: TGTGCCAGCAGCGTAGATCGAGCGGGGGGGAAGGATGAGCAGTTCTTC. This sequence joins TRBV9 and TRBJ2-1; the match to TRBD2 covers 10 bases. Germline V lookup: CDR1 SGDLS, CDR2 YYNGEE. The V segment lost 0 bases and the J segment 8 bases; nucleotides outside the gene matches: 8. CDR3 length equals 16 residues.

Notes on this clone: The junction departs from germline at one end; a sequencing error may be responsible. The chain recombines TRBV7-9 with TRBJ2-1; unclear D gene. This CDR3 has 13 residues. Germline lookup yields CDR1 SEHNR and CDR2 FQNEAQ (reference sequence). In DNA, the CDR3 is TGTTCCAGCAGCCCCAGTCCCCCTGGTGAGCAGTTCTTC. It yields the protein CSSSPSPPGEQFF. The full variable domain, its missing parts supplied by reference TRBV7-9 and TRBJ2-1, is DTGVSQNPRHKITKRGQNVTFRCDPISEHNRLYWYRQTLGQGPEFLTYFQNEAQLEKSRLLSDRFSAERPKGSFSTLEIQRTEQGDSAMYLCSSSPSPPGEQFFGPGTRLTVL.

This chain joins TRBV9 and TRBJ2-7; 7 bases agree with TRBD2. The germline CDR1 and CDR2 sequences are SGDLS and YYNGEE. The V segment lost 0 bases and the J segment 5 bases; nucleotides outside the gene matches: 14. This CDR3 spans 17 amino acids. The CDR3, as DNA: TGTGCCAGCAGCGTAGCTCCTATTGGACTAGGGGCGGACGAGCAGTACTTC. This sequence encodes CASSVAPIGLGADEQYF.

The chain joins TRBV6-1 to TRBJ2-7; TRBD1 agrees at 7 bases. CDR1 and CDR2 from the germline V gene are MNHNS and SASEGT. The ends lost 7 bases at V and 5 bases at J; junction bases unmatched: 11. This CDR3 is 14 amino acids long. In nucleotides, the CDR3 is TGTGCCAGCATGGCTGGACAGGAGGTGGACGAGCAGTACTTC. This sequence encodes CASMAGQEVDEQYF.

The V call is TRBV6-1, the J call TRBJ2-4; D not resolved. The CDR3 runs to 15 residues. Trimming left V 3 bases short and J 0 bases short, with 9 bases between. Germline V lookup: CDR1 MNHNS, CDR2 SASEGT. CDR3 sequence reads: CASSDPYLAKNIQYF. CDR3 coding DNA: TGTGCCAGCAGTGACCCCTACCTAGCCAAAAACATTCAGTACTTC.

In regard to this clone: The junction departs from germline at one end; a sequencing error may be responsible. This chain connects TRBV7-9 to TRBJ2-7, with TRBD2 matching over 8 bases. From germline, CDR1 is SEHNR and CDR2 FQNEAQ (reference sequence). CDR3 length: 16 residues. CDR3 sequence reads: CSSSLAGQAETYEQYF. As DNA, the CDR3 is TGTTCCAGCAGCTTAGCGGGACAAGCGGAGACCTACGAGCAGTACTTC.

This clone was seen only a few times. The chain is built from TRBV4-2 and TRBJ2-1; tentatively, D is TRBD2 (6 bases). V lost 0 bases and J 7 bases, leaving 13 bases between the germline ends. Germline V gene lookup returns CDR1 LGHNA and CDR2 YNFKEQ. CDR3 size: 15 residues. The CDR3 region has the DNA TGTGCCAGCAGCCAAGATGTGACTAGGTCAAATGAGCAGTTCTTC. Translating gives CASSQDVTRSNEQFF.

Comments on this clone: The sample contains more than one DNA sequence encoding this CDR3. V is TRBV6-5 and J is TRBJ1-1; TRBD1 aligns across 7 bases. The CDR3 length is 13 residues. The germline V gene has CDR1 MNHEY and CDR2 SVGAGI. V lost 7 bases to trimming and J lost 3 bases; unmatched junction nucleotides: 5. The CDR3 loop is CASTSDRHTEAFF. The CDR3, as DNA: TGTGCCAGCACTTCGGACAGGCACACTGAAGCTTTCTTT.

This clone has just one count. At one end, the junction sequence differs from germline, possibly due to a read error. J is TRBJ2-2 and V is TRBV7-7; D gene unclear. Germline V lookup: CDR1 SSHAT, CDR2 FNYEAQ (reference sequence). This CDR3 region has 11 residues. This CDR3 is CASSISGELFF. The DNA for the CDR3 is TGTGCTAGCAGCATATCGGGGGAGCTGTTTTTT.

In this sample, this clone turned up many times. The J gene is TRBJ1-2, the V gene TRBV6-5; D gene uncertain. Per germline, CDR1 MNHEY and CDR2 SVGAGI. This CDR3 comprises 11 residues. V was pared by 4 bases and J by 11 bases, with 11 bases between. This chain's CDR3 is CASSSNQRYTF. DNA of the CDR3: TGTGCCAGCAGTTCCAACCAGCGTTACACCTTC.

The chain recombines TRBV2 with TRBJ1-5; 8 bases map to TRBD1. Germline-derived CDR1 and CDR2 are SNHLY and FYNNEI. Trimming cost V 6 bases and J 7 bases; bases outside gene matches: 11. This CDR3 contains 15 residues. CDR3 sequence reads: CASSQGDRGVQPQHF. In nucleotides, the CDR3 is TGTGCCAGCAGCCAGGGAGACAGGGGCGTGCAGCCCCAGCATTTT.

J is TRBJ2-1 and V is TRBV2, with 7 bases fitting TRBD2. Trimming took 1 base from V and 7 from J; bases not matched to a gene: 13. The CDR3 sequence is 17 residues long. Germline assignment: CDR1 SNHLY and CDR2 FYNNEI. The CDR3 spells CASSEGPRTRVVNEQFF. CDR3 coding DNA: TGTGCCAGCAGTGAAGGTCCCCGGACTAGAGTTGTTAATGAGCAGTTCTTC. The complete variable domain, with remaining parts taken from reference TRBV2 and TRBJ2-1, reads EPEVTQTPSHQVTQMGQEVILRCVPISNHLYFYWYRQILGQKVEFLVSFYNNEISEKSEIFDDQFSVERPDGSNFTLKIRSTKLEDSAMYFCASSEGPRTRVVNEQFFGPGTRLTVL.

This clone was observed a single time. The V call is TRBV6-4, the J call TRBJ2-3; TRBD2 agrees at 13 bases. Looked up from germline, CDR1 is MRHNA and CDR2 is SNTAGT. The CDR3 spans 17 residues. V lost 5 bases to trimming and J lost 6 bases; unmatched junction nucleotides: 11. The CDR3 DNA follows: TGTGCCAGCAGTCCAACCACTAGCGGGGGGGCGGCGGATACGCAGTATTTT. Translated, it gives CASSPTTSGGAADTQYF.

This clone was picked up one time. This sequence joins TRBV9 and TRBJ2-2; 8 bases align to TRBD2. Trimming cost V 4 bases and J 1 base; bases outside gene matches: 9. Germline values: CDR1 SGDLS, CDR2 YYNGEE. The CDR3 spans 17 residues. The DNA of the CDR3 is TGTGCCAGCAGCCCTCACGGGGCGGGGGGGAACACCGGGGAGCTGTTTTTT. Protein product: CASSPHGAGGNTGELFF.

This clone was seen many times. The CDR3 DNA reads TGCGCCAGCAGCCAAACTACACAGGGGACTCAGCCCCAGCATTTT. Amino acid sequence: CASSQTTQGTQPQHF. The chain carries TRBV4-1 and TRBJ1-5, with 7 bases aligning to TRBD1. CDR1 MGHRA and CDR2 YSYEKL come from the germline V gene. This CDR3 is built from 15 residues. The ends lost 2 bases at V and 6 bases at J; junction bases unmatched: 7.

The CDR3 sequence: CASSQHTFSGGPYNEQFF. In DNA form, the CDR3 reads TGCGCCAGCAGCCAACACACTTTTAGCGGGGGGCCCTACAATGAGCAGTTCTTC. V usage is TRBV4-3 and J usage is TRBJ2-1; TRBD2 matches at 10 bases. V lost 2 bases, J lost 2 bases, and 9 bases stayed unmatched. Germline CDR1 and CDR2: LGHNA and YSLEER. CDR3 length: 18 amino acids.

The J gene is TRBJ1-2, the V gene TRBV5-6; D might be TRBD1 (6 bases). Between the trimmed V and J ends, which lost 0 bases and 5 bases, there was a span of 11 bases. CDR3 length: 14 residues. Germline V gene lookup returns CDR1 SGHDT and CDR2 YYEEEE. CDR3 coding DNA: TGTGCCAGCAGCTTGGACAGGGATTGGTATGGCTACACCTTC. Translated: CASSLDRDWYGYTF.

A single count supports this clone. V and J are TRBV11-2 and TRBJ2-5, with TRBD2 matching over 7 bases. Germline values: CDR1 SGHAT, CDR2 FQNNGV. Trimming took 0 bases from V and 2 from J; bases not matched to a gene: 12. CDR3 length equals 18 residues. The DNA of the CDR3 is TGTGCCAGCAGCTTAGATCCCTTGGGGGAGGGGTCACAAGAGACCCAGTACTTC. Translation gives CASSLDPLGEGSQETQYF.

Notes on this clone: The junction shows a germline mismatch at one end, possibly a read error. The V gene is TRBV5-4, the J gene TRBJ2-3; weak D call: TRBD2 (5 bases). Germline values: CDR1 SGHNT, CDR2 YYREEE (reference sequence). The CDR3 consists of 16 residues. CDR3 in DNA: TGCGCCAGCAGCCAAGGGAGTGGGCGGAACACAGATACGCAGTATTTT. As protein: CASSQGSGRNTDTQYF. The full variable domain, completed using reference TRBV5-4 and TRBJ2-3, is ETGVTQSPTHLIKTRGQQVTLRCSSQSGHNTVSWYQQALGQGPQFIFQYYREEENGRGNFPPRFSGLQFPNYSSELNVNALELDDSALYLCASSQGSGRNTDTQYFGPGTRLTVL.

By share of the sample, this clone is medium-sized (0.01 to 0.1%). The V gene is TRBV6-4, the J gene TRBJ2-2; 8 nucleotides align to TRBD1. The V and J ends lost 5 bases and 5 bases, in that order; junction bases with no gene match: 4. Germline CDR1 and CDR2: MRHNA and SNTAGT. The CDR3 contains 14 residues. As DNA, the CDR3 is TGTGCCAGCAGTAAGACAGGGGAGACCGGGGAGCTGTTTTTT. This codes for CASSKTGETGELFF.

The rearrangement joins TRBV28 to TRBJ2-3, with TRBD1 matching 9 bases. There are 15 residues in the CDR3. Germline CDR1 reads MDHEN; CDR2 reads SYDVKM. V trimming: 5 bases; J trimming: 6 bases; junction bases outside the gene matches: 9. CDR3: CASSGLTGGRDTQYF. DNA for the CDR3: TGTGCCAGCAGTGGATTGACAGGGGGGAGGGATACGCAGTATTTT.

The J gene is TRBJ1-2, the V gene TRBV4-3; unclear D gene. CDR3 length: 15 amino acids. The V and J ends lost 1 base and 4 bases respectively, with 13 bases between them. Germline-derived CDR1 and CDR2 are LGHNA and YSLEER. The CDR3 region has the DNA TGCGCCAGCAGCCAAGCGGGCTTAGGAGGCTATGGCTACACCTTC. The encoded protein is CASSQAGLGGYGYTF.